Below, 10 T cell receptor beta chains from the same sample are listed, as sequenced in a study of CD4+ T cells in melanoma. The protocol was immunoSEQ multiplex PCR, while the TCRdb copy is restricted to in-frame clones and leaves out a portion. This table has over 130,000 clones, over 90% appearing once. The source of these receptors is a human donor with melanoma.

The chain joins TRBV7-9 to TRBJ1-1; the D is unclear. Germline V gene data show CDR1 as SEHNR and CDR2 as FQNEAQ (reference sequence). The CDR3 is made up of 13 amino acids. V dropped 3 bases and J dropped 4 bases, with 9 bases sitting between them. Here the CDR3 reads CASSLSLSTEAFF. The CDR3 nucleotides read TGTGCCAGCAGCTTGTCCCTTAGCACTGAAGCTTTCTTT.

The count of this clone is one. V and J are TRBV5-1 and TRBJ2-2; TRBD2 aligns across 8 bases. CDR3 length equals 15 residues. Germline CDR1 SGHRS, CDR2 YFSETQ. V was pared by 4 bases and J by 5 bases, with 7 bases of the junction left unmatched. CDR3 amino acids: CASSPGLGFTGELFF. The CDR3 DNA reads TGCGCCAGCAGCCCGGGACTAGGTTTTACCGGGGAGCTGTTTTTT. Full variable domain (remainder filled in from reference TRBV5-1 and TRBJ2-2): KAGVTQTPRYLIKTRGQQVTLSCSPISGHRSVSWYQQTPGQGLQFLFEYFSETQRNKGNFPGRFSGRQFSNSRSEMNVSTLELGDSALYLCASSPGLGFTGELFFGEGSRLTVL.

The J gene is TRBJ1-5, the V gene TRBV19; 7 nucleotides align to TRBD1. The CDR3 covers 16 residues. The germline V gene encodes CDR1 LNHDA and CDR2 SQIVND (reference sequence). Losses at the gene ends were 5 bases for V and 5 bases for J; bases not matched to a gene: 12. CDR3 residues: CASSAPGTDPDQPQHF. Here the CDR3 DNA reads TGTGCCAGTAGTGCACCCGGGACAGACCCTGATCAGCCCCAGCATTTT.

The chain joins TRBV27 to TRBJ1-6; 7 bases are a match to TRBD1. The CDR3 is 16 residues long. V lost 2 bases and J lost 7; bases outside the gene matches: 8. Looked up from germline, CDR1 is MNHEY and CDR2 is SMNVEV (reference sequence). The CDR3 nucleotides read TGTGCCAGCAGTTTAGGTACGGCAGGGGGGAATTCACCCCTCCACTTT. Protein product: CASSLGTAGGNSPLHF.

This chain links TRBV10-3 with TRBJ2-2; possible D gene TRBD2, 7 bases. The CDR3 runs 15 residues. In germline, CDR1 is ENHRY, CDR2 SYGVKD. Trimming removed 2 bases from V and 7 bases from J, with 14 bases in between. CDR3 protein: CAISEEGGPVGELFF. CDR3 coding DNA: TGTGCCATCAGTGAGGAGGGGGGGCCGGTCGGGGAGCTGTTTTTT.

V gene TRBV9 combines with J gene TRBJ1-1, with D perhaps matching TRBD1 (5 bases). The length of the CDR3 is 14 residues. The V gene lost 2 bases and the J gene lost 3 bases, with 11 bases spanning the gap. CDR1 SGDLS and CDR2 YYNGEE come from the germline V gene. The CDR3 loop is CASSVGPGDTEAFF. In DNA form, the CDR3 reads TGTGCCAGCAGCGTGGGGCCCGGGGACACTGAAGCTTTCTTT. The complete variable domain, with remaining parts taken from reference TRBV9 and TRBJ1-1, reads DSGVTQTPKHLITATGQRVTLRCSPRSGDLSVYWYQQSLDQGLQFLIQYYNGEERAKGNILERFSAQQFPDLHSELNLSSLELGDSALYFCASSVGPGDTEAFFGQGTRLTVV.

The rearrangement links TRBV27 to TRBJ2-3; D perhaps matches TRBD2 (5 bases). The CDR3 loop spans 15 amino acids. The ends were cut back, 0 bases at V and 5 bases at J, with 12 bases in the middle. Germline CDR1 is MNHEY and CDR2 is SMNVEV (reference sequence). The CDR3 coding sequence is TGTGCCAGCAGTTTATCGATCTTAGGAGGAGATACGCAGTATTTT. Translation: CASSLSILGGDTQYF.

CDR3 in amino acids: CASYTSTDETQYF. As DNA, the CDR3 is TGCGCCAGCTACACTTCTACGGACGAGACCCAGTACTTC. J is TRBJ2-5 and V is TRBV5-1; no firm D call. The CDR3 consists of 13 residues. Germline lookup yields CDR1 SGHRS and CDR2 YFSETQ. Trimming pared 7 bases from V and 5 bases from J, leaving 15 bases between.

The genes are TRBV23-1 and TRBJ1-5; D not resolved. TRBV23-1 is an ORF, with its function uncertain. The CDR3 has 15 residues. V dropped 0 bases and J dropped 5 bases, with 11 bases sitting between them. The DNA for the CDR3 is TGCGCCAGCAGTCAATCGCCCAGACGAGATCAGCCCCAGCATTTT. Protein product: CASSQSPRRDQPQHF.

This sequence joins TRBV6-6 and TRBJ1-6, with 8 positions matching TRBD1. Germline V gene sequence: CDR1 MNHNY, CDR2 SVGAGI (reference sequence). The length of the CDR3 is 15 residues. J was trimmed by 7 bases and V by 2 bases; bases with no gene match: 4. The CDR3 spells CASSYADRGNSPLHF. For the CDR3, the DNA is TGTGCCAGCAGTTACGCCGACAGGGGAAATTCACCCCTCCACTTT.